This is a list of T cell receptor beta chains from one sample in a study of response to subunit inactivated influenza vaccine. TCRdb redid the calling of the RT-PCR reads with MiXCR, one entry per CDR3 protein. The repertoire holds 500,000 to 550,000 distinct CDR3 sequences, with under 25% as singletons. This same sample was also part of a study on T cells expressing NK-cell markers.

This specimen consisted of CD4+ T cells sorted from PBMCs, obtained 11 to 12 days after vaccination. The receptors shown here come from a man aged 45 to 65 who received an inactivated influenza vaccine. The CDR3 runs from the conserved cysteine through the conserved F or W. The D gene is left open where the match is weak. Clone size appears in some rows only: once, few, many, or a class for an expanded clone.

d_call clone_size j_call v_call cdr3_nt cdr3_aa
- few TRBJ2-7 TRBV6-1 TGTGCCAGCAAAAAAACTTCCAGTTACGAGCAGTACTTC CASKKTSSYEQYF
TRBD2 - TRBJ2-7 TRBV7-2 TGTGCCAGCAGCTCTTCTAGCGGGAGCAGTACCTACGAGCAGTACTTC CASSSSSGSSTYEQYF
- few TRBJ2-7 TRBV20-1 TGCAGTGCTAGAGATCCGCCGGGGACTGGTTCCTACGAGCAGTACTTC CSARDPPGTGSYEQYF
- few TRBJ2-1 TRBV5-5 TGTGCCAGCAGCTTGTTTGGCGGGGGCGCATCCTACAATGAGCAGTTCTTC CASSLFGGGASYNEQFF
- many TRBJ2-3 TRBV6-1 TGTGCCAGCAGTGAACTACTAGACCATACGCAGTATTTT CASSELLDHTQYF
TRBD1 few TRBJ2-6 TRBV7-9 TGTGCCAGCCTTGACAGGGAAAGATCTGGGGCCAACGTCCTGACTTTC CASLDRERSGANVLTF
- - TRBJ2-4 TRBV5-1 TGCGCCAGCAACCGGGACGGGAACGGTGACATTCAGTACTTC CASNRDGNGDIQYF
- many TRBJ2-5 TRBV7-7 TGTGCTAGCAGCCCGTATGGGGGAGAGACCCAGTACTTC CASSPYGGETQYF
TRBD1 few TRBJ2-7 TRBV6-2/TRBV6-3 TGTGCCAGCAGGACAGGGGGGCGCTCCCCCTACGAGCAGTACTTC CASRTGGRSPYEQYF
TRBD2 - TRBJ2-2 TRBV5-4 TGTGCCAGCAGCCGGGGGCTAGCGGGACACGGGGAGCTGTTTTTT CASSRGLAGHGELFF
- many TRBJ2-7 TRBV29-1 TGCAGCGTTGAAGTTAGCGGCCAGGGATACGAGCAGTACTTC CSVEVSGQGYEQYF
- - TRBJ1-1 TRBV29-1 TGCAGCGTTCTTTCCGGAAACACTGAAGCTTTCTTT CSVLSGNTEAFF
- - TRBJ2-7 TRBV7-9 TGTGCCAGCAGCTTACCTCGAGTCTCAGGCAGGGACGAGCAGTACTTC CASSLPRVSGRDEQYF
- few TRBJ2-5 TRBV2 TGTGCCAGCAGTGTAGGGGGGTCCCAAGAGACCCAGTACTTC CASSVGGSQETQYF
- - TRBJ1-1 TRBV11-2 TGTGCCAGCACCCAGCCAGGGCACACTGAAGCTTTCTTT CASTQPGHTEAFF
- - TRBJ2-3 TRBV19 TGTGCCAGTAGTATAGCTCGGGTATACGATACGCAGTATTTT CASSIARVYDTQYF
- - TRBJ2-1 TRBV19 TGTGCCAGTAGTCCAGGGAACAGTTTCTCCTACAATGAGCAGTTCTTC CASSPGNSFSYNEQFF
- - TRBJ1-1 TRBV5-1 TGCGCCAGCAGTGGGGCGGCGAACACTGAAGCTTTCTTT CASSGAANTEAFF
TRBD2 - TRBJ2-7 TRBV7-8 TGTGCCAGCAGCTTAGCGTCGGGGACTAGCGGGGTCTACGAGCAGTACTTC CASSLASGTSGVYEQYF
- - TRBJ1-2 TRBV5-1 TGCGCCAGCAGCCAATCCCAGGTCTATGGCTACACCTTC CASSQSQVYGYTF
- - TRBJ2-7 TRBV7-3 TGTGCCAGCAGCTTAATGGCCGGAGCCTACGAGCAGTACTTC CASSLMAGAYEQYF
TRBD1 - TRBJ1-1 TRBV12-3/TRBV12-4 TGTGCCAGCAGTTTCAACAGGGGGCAAGCTTTCTTT CASSFNRGQAFF
- - TRBJ1-3 TRBV7-2 TGTGCCAGCAGCTTAAACACAGGGCTCGGAAACACCATATATTTT CASSLNTGLGNTIYF
- few TRBJ2-2 TRBV4-3 TGCGCCAGCAGCCAAGAGGGACACAACACCGGGGAGCTGTTTTTT CASSQEGHNTGELFF
- - TRBJ1-6 TRBV14 TGTGCCAGCAGCACGATTCAGGGGTCGCCCCTCCACTTT CASSTIQGSPLHF
- few TRBJ1-4 TRBV2 TGTGCCAGCAGTGGGACAGCAACTAATGAAAAACTGTTTTTT CASSGTATNEKLFF
TRBD2 few TRBJ2-5 TRBV15 TGTGCCACCAGCAGAGGACTAGCGGGTATGGAGACCCAGTACTTC CATSRGLAGMETQYF
TRBD1 few TRBJ1-1 TRBV5-1 TGCGCCAGCAGCTTGGGAGCAGGGACAGTTGGGGCTGAAGCTTTCTTT CASSLGAGTVGAEAFF
TRBD1 - TRBJ2-5 TRBV29-1 TGCAGCGTTGAAAGGGGGACAGGGGGCCAGACCCAGTACTTC CSVERGTGGQTQYF
TRBD1 few TRBJ1-1 TRBV6-1 TGTGCCAGCAGGGCCGGGACAGGGGGCACTGAAGCTTTCTTT CASRAGTGGTEAFF
- few TRBJ2-3 TRBV10-3 TGTGCCATCCGGGCGGGGAGCACAGATACGCAGTATTTT CAIRAGSTDTQYF
- - TRBJ2-7 TRBV27 TGTGCCAGCAGAAGGGGGATTTCCGACTACGAGCAGTACTTC CASRRGISDYEQYF
TRBD1 few TRBJ2-1 TRBV5-1 TGCGCCAGCAGCCGAGACCGGACAGGCTTTGCGGGTGAGCAGTTCTTC CASSRDRTGFAGEQFF
- few TRBJ1-1 TRBV7-2 TGTGCCAGCAGCTTAGATGCAGGGGTGAACACTGAAGCTTTCTTT CASSLDAGVNTEAFF
- few TRBJ1-6 TRBV6-2/TRBV6-3 TGTGCCAGCAGTTACCCAGATTCACCCCTCCACTTT CASSYPDSPLHF
- - TRBJ2-6 TRBV7-6 TGTGCCAGCAGGCCTATTATTCAAGGGTTCTCTGGGGCCAACGTCCTGACTTTC CASRPIIQGFSGANVLTF
- few TRBJ1-5 TRBV12-3/TRBV12-4 TGTGCCAGCAACCCCGGTCGGGATCAACCCCAGCATTTT CASNPGRDQPQHF
TRBD2 - TRBJ2-1 TRBV10-3 TGTGCCATCAGTGAGGGCAGCGGGAGTCGGAATGAGCAGTTCTTC CAISEGSGSRNEQFF
- few TRBJ2-5 TRBV7-2 TGTGCCAGCAGCTTAATGCGGGGGCCTCCAGAGACCCAGTACTTC CASSLMRGPPETQYF
- few TRBJ2-7 TRBV20-1 TGCAGTGCTAGAGTTCGAGTAGTGGGCGAGCAGTACTTC CSARVRVVGEQYF
- - TRBJ2-5 TRBV12-3/TRBV12-4 TGTGCCAGCACTGGGATATCGGCAGAGACCCAGTACTTC CASTGISAETQYF
TRBD2 - TRBJ2-7 TRBV20-1 TGCAGTGCTAGAGATACGCTAGCGGGAGCGGGCGAGCAGTACTTC CSARDTLAGAGEQYF
TRBD1 few TRBJ2-5 TRBV10-1 TGCGCCAGCAGTGAGGACAGGGGCCAAGAGACCCAGTACTTC CASSEDRGQETQYF
TRBD2 - TRBJ2-3 TRBV12-3/TRBV12-4 TGTGCCAGCGGGGCGGGGGGGATAGATACGCAGTATTTT CASGAGGIDTQYF
- many TRBJ2-7 TRBV29-1 TGCAGCGTTGAAGATCGTGGGGGACCCCACTCCTACGAGCAGTACTTC CSVEDRGGPHSYEQYF
TRBD1 few TRBJ2-2 TRBV24-1 TGTGCCACCAGTGATAATTTCGGGACAGGGGGAACCGGGGAGCTGTTTTTT CATSDNFGTGGTGELFF
TRBD2 many TRBJ2-1 TRBV7-2 TGTGCCAGCAGCTTAGCCCTAGCGGGGAGCTCCTACAATGAGCAGTTCTTC CASSLALAGSSYNEQFF
- - TRBJ2-1 TRBV10-3 TGTGCCATCAGTGACTTGAAGGTTAGCAATGAGCAGTTCTTC CAISDLKVSNEQFF
- - TRBJ2-7 TRBV7-9 TGTGCCAGCAGCTTAGAGGAGAGGGGAATCTACGAGCAGTACTTC CASSLEERGIYEQYF